This entry is about one T cell receptor beta chain. At one boundary the junction diverges from the germline segment, which might be a read error. The sample belongs to a study of T cell changes during pregnancy in multiple sclerosis. Per germline, CDR1 MNHEY and CDR2 SMNVEV (reference sequence). The CDR3 is 15 amino acids. The repertoire was sequenced with immunoSEQ multiplex PCR; TCRdb's copy has only in-frame clones and lacks some. The sample includes 60,000 to 85,000 clones, 75% to 95% of them seen just once. V gene TRBV27 combines with J gene TRBJ2-7, with 10 bases lining up with TRBD2. This sequence was found in a female donor with multiple sclerosis, enrolled in a pregnancy study. This sample comprised peripheral blood, obtained in the first trimester of pregnancy. This chain's CDR3 is CASSLGRGAGGKWHF. The CDR3 DNA sequence: TGTGCCAGCAGTTTAGGAAGAGGAGCGGGGGGGAAGTGGCACTTC.